These 24 T cell receptor beta chains were all obtained from the same sample, sequenced in a study of blood T cell repertoires in COVID-19. Libraries were prepared by immunoSEQ multiplex PCR; TCRdb keeps only in-frame clonotypes and omits some of them. The sample shows around 40,000 clones, roughly 80% of them seen only once. The sequencing input was peripheral blood. The receptors stem from a woman aged 80 or over with acute or convalescent COVID-19.

This chain joins TRBV7-9 and TRBJ1-6, with 9 bases aligning to TRBD1. The CDR3 extends over 17 amino acids. Germline assignment: CDR1 SEHNR and CDR2 FQNEAQ (reference sequence). Trimming removed 4 bases from V and 6 bases from J; junction bases left unmatched: 10. This CDR3 reads CASSSPVGTGSNSPLHF. The DNA for the CDR3 is TGTGCCAGCAGCTCCCCGGTTGGGACAGGGAGTAATTCACCCCTCCACTTT.

J is TRBJ2-2 and V is TRBV10-3; 8 bases align to TRBD1. From germline, CDR1 is ENHRY and CDR2 SYGVKD. The J segment lost 0 bases and the V segment lost 0 bases, leaving 0 bases of the junction unmatched. CDR3 length equals 16 residues. The CDR3 sequence is CAISESGQANTGELFF. For the CDR3, the DNA is TGTGCCATCAGTGAGTCGGGACAGGCGAACACCGGGGAGCTGTTTTTT.

The V call is TRBV7-2, the J call TRBJ1-4, with D possibly TRBD1 on 6 matching bases. The CDR3 is made up of 15 amino acids. CDR1 and CDR2 from the germline V gene are SGHTA and FQGNSA. Trimming shortened V by 5 bases and J by 5 bases, and 15 bases separated the two germline ends. The CDR3 DNA reads as TGTGCCAGCAGCCCCAGAGGGGGAGTGAATGAAAAACTGTTTTTT. Translating gives CASSPRGGVNEKLFF. The full variable domain, with the rest looked up from reference TRBV7-2 and TRBJ1-4, is GAGVSQSPSNKVTEKGKDVELRCDPISGHTALYWYRQSLGQGLEFLIYFQGNSAPDKSGLPSDRFSAERTGGSVSTLTIQRTQQEDSAVYLCASSPRGGVNEKLFFGSGTQLSVL.

The V call is TRBV6-5, the J call TRBJ2-7; unclear D gene. With 7 bases removed from V and 1 base from J, the gap between germline ends came to 14 bases. Germline loops: CDR1 MNHEY, CDR2 SVGAGI. The CDR3 totals 14 residues. This CDR3 is CASTPLGGSYEQYF. CDR3 sequence (DNA): TGTGCCAGCACCCCCCTCGGCGGATCCTACGAGCAGTACTTC.

The chain combines TRBV6-6 with TRBJ1-2; 11 bases map to TRBD1. This CDR3 is built from 15 residues. The V segment lost 5 bases and the J segment 6 bases; nucleotides outside the gene matches: 8. From germline, CDR1 is MNHNY and CDR2 SVGAGI (reference sequence). CDR3 residues: CASSPTGQGANGYTF. The CDR3 region has the DNA TGTGCCAGCAGTCCGACTGGACAGGGGGCGAATGGCTACACCTTC.

The genes are TRBV18 and TRBJ2-1; 10 bases line up with TRBD2. V was clipped by 3 bases and J by 8 bases; unmatched bases: 4. The CDR3 has 14 amino acids. Germline-derived CDR1 and CDR2 are KGHSH and LQKENI. CDR3 amino acids: CASSPPSGRDEQFF. In nucleotides, the CDR3 is TGTGCCAGCTCACCTCCTAGCGGGAGAGATGAGCAGTTCTTC. The full variable domain, completed using reference TRBV18 and TRBJ2-1, is NAGVMQNPRHLVRRRGQEARLRCSPMKGHSHVYWYRQLPEEGLKFMVYLQKENIIDESGMPKERFSAEFPKEGPSILRIQQVVRGDSAAYFCASSPPSGRDEQFFGPGTRLTVL.

The V gene is TRBV5-4, the J gene TRBJ2-7; the match to TRBD2 covers 10 bases. There are 14 residues in the CDR3. CDR1 is SGHNT and CDR2 is YYREEE in the germline V gene (reference sequence). V trimming: 5 bases; J trimming: 7 bases; junction bases outside the gene matches: 9. The CDR3 coding sequence is TGTGCCAGCAGTCGTCCAACTAGCGGGGAAGAGCAGTACTTC. Protein product: CASSRPTSGEEQYF.

The CDR3: CASSQTSGGPPFGNTIYF. CDR3 in DNA: TGCGCCAGCAGTCAAACGTCGGGGGGGCCCCCTTTCGGAAACACCATATATTTT. The chain couples TRBV23-1 to TRBJ1-3; a weak D match, TRBD1 (6 bases). TRBV23-1 is classed as an ORF, of uncertain function. V lost 2 bases and J lost 4, with 21 bases in between. This CDR3 has 18 residues.

J is TRBJ1-1 and V is TRBV6-2 or TRBV6-3, with a tentative D call TRBD1 (5 bases). The germline V gene encodes CDR1 MNHEY and CDR2 SVGEGT. The CDR3 covers 16 residues. The ends were cut back, 2 bases at V and 0 bases at J, with 13 bases in the middle. The DNA of the CDR3 is TGTGCCAGCAGTTACACAGGACCGAGCATGAACACTGAAGCTTTCTTT. Amino acid sequence: CASSYTGPSMNTEAFF.

CDR3 amino acids: CASSLAGQGMNTEAFF. The CDR3 DNA is TGCGCCAGCAGCTTGGCCGGACAGGGGATGAACACTGAAGCTTTCTTT. The V call is TRBV5-1, the J call TRBJ1-1, with 9 bases identical to TRBD1. Looked up from germline, CDR1 is SGHRS and CDR2 is YFSETQ. The CDR3 loop spans 16 amino acids. Trimming removed 0 bases from V and 0 bases from J; junction bases left unmatched: 3.

The chain has TRBV11-2 and TRBJ2-1; no reliable D call. Per the germline V gene, CDR1 is SGHAT and CDR2 is FQNNGV. This CDR3 comprises 12 residues. The V and J ends lost 5 bases and 3 bases respectively, with 5 bases between them. CDR3 bases: TGTGCCAGCAGCCCAAACTACAATGAGCAGTTCTTC. It is translated as CASSPNYNEQFF.

V gene TRBV7-2 combines with J gene TRBJ1-3, with a weak D call TRBD1 (6 bases). Germline V gives CDR1 SGHTA, CDR2 FQGNSA. The CDR3 has 16 residues. Trimming stripped 1 base from V and 2 bases from J, with 12 bases between. The CDR3 sequence is CASSLEGGMAGNTIYF. CDR3 bases: TGTGCCAGCAGCTTAGAAGGGGGAATGGCTGGAAACACCATATATTTT.

The chain recombines TRBV9 with TRBJ1-3, with 7 positions matching TRBD1. This CDR3 region has 15 residues. CDR1 is SGDLS, CDR2 YYNGEE, per germline. V trimming: 0 bases; J trimming: 2 bases; junction bases outside the gene matches: 2. This CDR3 is CASSVDGQAGNTIYF. DNA of the CDR3: TGTGCCAGCAGCGTAGATGGACAGGCTGGAAACACCATATATTTT.

The V gene is TRBV2, the J gene TRBJ1-1, with a weak D call TRBD1 (5 bases). This CDR3 is 13 amino acids long. V lost 6 bases to trimming and J lost 3 bases, with 11 bases between them. The germline gives CDR1 SNHLY, CDR2 FYNNEI. This chain's CDR3 is CASRYTGDTEAFF. In DNA form, the CDR3 reads TGTGCCAGCAGATACACGGGGGACACTGAAGCTTTCTTT.

This clone has more than one count but fewer than ten. The V call is TRBV29-1, the J call TRBJ1-5; D is undetermined. V lost 3 bases and J lost 0, with 21 bases in between. Germline lookup yields CDR1 SQVTM and CDR2 ANQGSEA. The CDR3 sequence is 18 residues long. In DNA form, the CDR3 reads TGCAGCGTTGAGTCCCCCCGTCGAGACACCAATAGCAATCAGCCCCAGCATTTT. This gives the protein CSVESPRRDTNSNQPQHF.

This chain connects TRBV7-2 to TRBJ2-1, with D perhaps TRBD2 (5 bases). Germline CDR1 reads SGHTA; CDR2 reads FQGNSA. The CDR3 is 13 residues long. The V end lost 11 bases, the J end lost 0 bases, and 11 bases lay between the germline ends. The CDR3 sequence is CACGRDSYNEQFF. For the CDR3, the DNA is TGTGCCTGCGGTCGGGACTCCTACAATGAGCAGTTCTTC.

This clone was picked up a small number of times. The chain employs TRBV4-1 and TRBJ1-2; D gene uncertain. The CDR3 is made up of 17 amino acids. The germline V and J ends were trimmed by 3 bases and 2 bases, with 19 bases remaining between them. Germline CDR1 MGHRA, CDR2 YSYEKL. CDR3 protein: CASSQVFTISSNYGYTF. CDR3 DNA sequence: TGCGCCAGCAGCCAGGTCTTCACCATAAGCTCGAACTATGGCTACACCTTC.

The chain employs TRBV5-5 and TRBJ1-2; tentatively, D is TRBD1 (5 bases). This CDR3 is built from 14 residues. The germline V gene has CDR1 SGHKS and CDR2 YYEKEE (reference sequence). Trimming took off 5 bases at V and 2 bases at J, with 13 bases between the two ends. CDR3 sequence: CASRKTDANYGYTF. The CDR3 bases are TGTGCCAGCAGAAAGACAGACGCAAACTATGGCTACACCTTC.

This clone has a handful of counts. The V gene is TRBV6-5, the J gene TRBJ1-2, with D possibly matching TRBD1 (5 bases). Germline loops: CDR1 MNHEY, CDR2 SVGAGI. CDR3 length equals 13 residues. The V end lost 3 bases, the J end lost 8 bases, and 13 bases lay between the germline ends. The CDR3 loop reads CASSYMGGGGYTF. CDR3 sequence (DNA): TGTGCCAGCAGTTATATGGGGGGAGGAGGCTACACCTTC.

The rearrangement links TRBV7-9 to TRBJ1-2; 9 bases are shared with TRBD1. The J segment lost 7 bases and the V segment lost 3 bases, leaving 12 bases of the junction unmatched. This CDR3 comprises 16 residues. Germline V gives CDR1 SEHNR, CDR2 FQNEAQ (reference sequence). CDR3 DNA: TGTGCCAGCAGCTTTTGGTCCTTGGGACAGGGTAGTGGCTACACCTTC. This sequence encodes CASSFWSLGQGSGYTF.

The rearrangement links TRBV25-1 to TRBJ2-7; D call uncertain. Deletions cut 3 bases from V and 5 bases from J, with 5 bases between. The CDR3 consists of 11 residues. In germline, CDR1 is MGHDK, CDR2 SYGVNS. The CDR3 region has the DNA TGTGCCAGCAGTGAGTTCGACGAGCAGTACTTC. Protein: CASSEFDEQYF.

This chain connects TRBV10-2 to TRBJ2-2; TRBD1 aligns across 9 bases. The CDR3 runs to 16 residues. With 4 bases clipped from V and 7 bases from J, the junction kept 10 bases outside the gene matches. The germline V gene has CDR1 WSHSY and CDR2 SAAADI. CDR3 nucleotides: TGCGCCAGCAGTGGAGGAAGGGACAGGGCGGTCGGGGAGCTGTTTTTT. It translates to CASSGGRDRAVGELFF.

The J gene is TRBJ1-2, the V gene TRBV10-3; 12 positions agree with TRBD1. Unmatched junction bases numbered 18, after V lost 5 bases and J lost 8 bases. This CDR3 comprises 18 residues. Germline-derived CDR1 and CDR2 are ENHRY and SYGVKD. CDR3 amino acids: CAISSLGTGGGIKEGYTF. The CDR3 nucleotides read TGTGCCATCAGTTCTTTGGGGACAGGGGGCGGTATCAAGGAAGGCTACACCTTC.

This clone has only a few counts. The chain is built from TRBV5-4 and TRBJ2-1; D possibly corresponds to TRBD1 (6 bases). There are 12 residues in the CDR3. The germline V and J ends were trimmed by 7 bases and 6 bases, with 11 bases remaining between them. Germline V gene sequence: CDR1 SGHNT, CDR2 YYREEE (reference sequence). CDR3 bases: TGTGCCAGCGGGGGCATAGGCAATGAGCAGTTCTTC. Translated: CASGGIGNEQFF.